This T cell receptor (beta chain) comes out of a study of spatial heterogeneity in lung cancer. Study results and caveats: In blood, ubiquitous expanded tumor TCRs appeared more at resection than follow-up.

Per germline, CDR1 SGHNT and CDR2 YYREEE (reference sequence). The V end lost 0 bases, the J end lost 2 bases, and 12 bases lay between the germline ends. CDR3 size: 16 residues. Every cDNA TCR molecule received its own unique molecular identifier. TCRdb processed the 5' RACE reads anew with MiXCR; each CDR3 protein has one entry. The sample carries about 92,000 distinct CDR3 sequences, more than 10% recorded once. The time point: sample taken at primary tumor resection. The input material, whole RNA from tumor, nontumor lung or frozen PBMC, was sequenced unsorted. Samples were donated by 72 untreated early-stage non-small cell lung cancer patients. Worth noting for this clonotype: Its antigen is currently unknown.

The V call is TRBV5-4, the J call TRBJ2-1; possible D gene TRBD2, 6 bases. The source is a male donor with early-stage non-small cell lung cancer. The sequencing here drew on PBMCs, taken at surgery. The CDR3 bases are TGTGCCAGCAGCTTGGGGCGGGATGTCGCCTACAATGAGCAGTTCTTC. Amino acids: CASSLGRDVAYNEQFF.